This T cell receptor beta chain was observed in a study of T-cell memory formation after mild COVID-19. Germline V gene lookup returns CDR1 GTSNPN and CDR2 SVGIG (reference sequence). The CDR3 consists of 13 residues. The V and J ends lost 2 bases and 3 bases respectively, with 11 bases between them. TCRdb used MiXCR to reprocess the 5' RACE reads, holding one entry per CDR3 protein. Of around 130,000 distinct CDR3 sequences listed, 14% to 15% were seen once; the top ten hold 28%. The chain joins TRBV30 to TRBJ2-7, with D uncertain. This TCR derives from an adult woman who had mild COVID-19 (a few samples of this study predate the infection). Cell type and time point are not known. Sequenced input: PBMCs or a T cell subset sorted from them (not recorded which). CDR3 sequence: CAWSLRSYYEQYF. The CDR3 DNA reads TGTGCCTGGAGTCTGCGGTCTTACTACGAGCAGTACTTC.